This TCR beta chain was captured in a study of T cells in Graves' hyperthyroidism and ophthalmopathy. This CDR3 spans 12 amino acids. CDR1 is LNHDA, CDR2 SQIVND, per germline (reference sequence). V dropped 0 bases and J dropped 4 bases, with 3 bases sitting between them. Study-wide results and caveats: Ophthalmopathy was separated from stable hyperthyroidism by a 13 V-J model.

Amplified TCR beta CDR3 regions derived from RNA transcripts. The HTBI primer set served for first-round RT-PCR of the TCR CDR3. Each CDR3 protein is one row after TCRdb ran MiXCR on the multiplex PCR reads. The sample comprises about 520,000 distinct CDR3 sequences, around 22% of which are singletons, and roughly 10% rests with the top ten. This clonotype appeared many times. Antigen unknown. Material: blood. This clonotype was obtained from a woman aged 25 to 39 with Graves' ophthalmopathy. The chain has TRBV19 and TRBJ1-2; D unresolved. CDR3 sequence reads: CASSIDFYGYTF. CDR3 sequence (DNA): TGTGCCAGTAGTATAGACTTCTATGGCTACACCTTC.